These 32 T cell receptor beta chains share one sample of origin, sequenced in a study of blood T cell repertoires in COVID-19. Only in-frame clones appear in the TCRdb table, and some are missing; sequencing was by immunoSEQ multiplex PCR. The data hold fewer than 500,000 clones, with 80% to 90% observed a single time. Sequencing was done on a sample of PBMCs or T cells enriched from blood (not recorded which). These receptors were collected from a man aged 25 to 40 who had recovered from COVID-19.

The chain employs TRBV24-1 and TRBJ2-1; perhaps TRBD1 as D (6 bases). Trimming took 1 base from V and 7 from J, leaving 16 bases between them. CDR1 is KGHDR and CDR2 is SFDVKD in the germline V gene. The CDR3 is 16 residues long. CDR3 coding DNA: TGTGCCACCAGTGATTTAGGCAGGGAAAGGGGGAATGAGCAGTTCTTC. Protein sequence: CATSDLGRERGNEQFF.

The gene calls are TRBV4-1 and TRBJ1-6; TRBD1 matches 7 bases. The germline V gene has CDR1 MGHRA and CDR2 YSYEKL. V was pared by 2 bases and J by 0 bases, with 19 bases of the junction left unmatched. This CDR3 contains 22 residues. The CDR3 coding sequence is TGCGCCAGCAGCCAATACCTTCCCATCGGGACAGTAACGGTCTCCTATAATTCACCCCTCCACTTT. Amino acids: CASSQYLPIGTVTVSYNSPLHF.

A single count supports this clone. The V and J genes are TRBV5-1 and TRBJ1-2; TRBD1 might be the D (6 bases). CDR1 and CDR2 (germline): SGHRS, YFSETQ. The CDR3 totals 15 residues. Between the trimmed V and J ends, which lost 4 bases and 4 bases, there was a span of 17 bases. CDR3 coding DNA: TGCGCCAGCAGCCCAAGACAGGAGCTCCCCTATGGCTACACCTTC. It codes for CASSPRQELPYGYTF.

In its sample, this clone was seen once. The chain employs TRBV6-5 and TRBJ1-1, with D possibly TRBD1 on 6 matching bases. The CDR3 spans 14 residues. Between the trimmed V and J ends, which lost 8 bases and 3 bases, there was a span of 16 bases. Per germline, CDR1 MNHEY and CDR2 SVGAGI. For the CDR3, the DNA is TGTGCCAGCTTCCAGGGGCTTGGGGACACTGAAGCTTTCTTT. Translation: CASFQGLGDTEAFF.

V usage is TRBV12-3 or TRBV12-4 and J usage is TRBJ1-5; TRBD1 is a possible D gene (6 bases). The CDR3 spans 13 residues. Trimming took off 6 bases at V and 4 bases at J, with 10 bases between the two ends. The CDR3 DNA reads TGTGCCAGCAGATATGGACAGAATCAGCCCCAGCATTTT. The encoded protein is CASRYGQNQPQHF.

V is TRBV30 and J is TRBJ1-2; no reliable D call. The CDR3 sequence is 15 residues long. V was pared by 0 bases and J by 1 base, with 12 bases between. Germline-derived CDR1 and CDR2 are GTSNPN and SVGIG (reference sequence). The CDR3 DNA reads as TGTGCCTGGAGTGTGGGAGGATTGTTTAACTATGGCTACACCTTC. It yields the protein CAWSVGGLFNYGYTF.

The chain carries TRBV28 and TRBJ1-2; no reliable D call. V lost 3 bases and J 5 bases, leaving 10 bases between the germline ends. CDR1 is MDHEN, CDR2 SYDVKM, per germline. This CDR3 has 13 residues. CDR3 region: CASSFSTGYGYTF. The CDR3 DNA sequence: TGTGCCAGCAGTTTTTCGACGGGATATGGCTACACCTTC.

This clone has a count of ten or more. The V and J genes are TRBV6-4 and TRBJ2-2; 8 bases align to TRBD1. The CDR3 length is 15 residues. The germline V gene encodes CDR1 MRHNA and CDR2 SNTAGT. The ends lost 4 bases at V and 1 base at J; junction bases unmatched: 2. The CDR3 region has the DNA TGTGCCAGCAGTGGTACAGGGGGGAACACCGGGGAGCTGTTTTTT. Amino acids: CASSGTGGNTGELFF.

DNA for the CDR3: TGTGCCAGCAGCCAAGGGACTAGCGGGAGGGCCCATGAGCAGTTCTTC. It specifies CASSQGTSGRAHEQFF. The V gene is TRBV3-1 (or the pseudogene TRBV3-2), the J gene TRBJ2-1; 15 bases are a match to TRBD2. Germline trimming cut 1 base from V and 8 bases from J; bases unmatched to any gene: 3. The germline CDR1 and CDR2 sequences are LGHDT and YNNKEL (reference sequence). This CDR3 spans 16 amino acids.

As to this clone: The same CDR3 is also encoded by other DNA sequences in this sample. The chain uses TRBV7-6 and TRBJ2-7; D not resolved. The length of the CDR3 is 12 residues. The germline V gene encodes CDR1 SGHVS and CDR2 FNYEAQ. Between the trimmed V and J ends, which lost 4 bases and 1 base, there was a span of 5 bases. The CDR3 is CASSSSSYEQYF. The DNA of the CDR3 is TGTGCCAGCAGCTCCTCTTCCTACGAGCAGTACTTC.

The V call is TRBV25-1, the J call TRBJ2-5, with a weak D call TRBD1 (5 bases). V dropped 2 bases and J dropped 3 bases, with 16 bases sitting between them. The CDR3 runs 16 residues. Germline loops: CDR1 MGHDK, CDR2 SYGVNS. CDR3 residues: CASSERYGDRKETQYF. Here the CDR3 DNA reads TGTGCCAGCAGTGAAAGATACGGAGACAGAAAAGAGACCCAGTACTTC.

This clone has just one count. The V call is TRBV4-2, the J call TRBJ1-1; TRBD1 agrees at 7 bases. The CDR3 consists of 15 residues. The germline V gene has CDR1 LGHNA and CDR2 YNFKEQ. With V trimmed by 0 bases and J by 4 bases, 5 bases remained unmatched. The CDR3 region has the DNA TGTGCCAGCAGCCAAGACGCCGACAGGGCCACTGAAGCTTTCTTT. Protein: CASSQDADRATEAFF.

The chain carries TRBV6-5 and TRBJ2-5; D is ambiguous. CDR3 length equals 13 residues. The germline gives CDR1 MNHEY, CDR2 SVGAGI. V gave up 2 bases and J gave up 4 bases, with 8 bases separating them. The CDR3 region has the DNA TGTGCCAGCAGTTACCGCGCTTTAGAGACCCAGTACTTC. The encoded protein is CASSYRALETQYF.

A single count supports this clone. The J gene is TRBJ2-7, the V gene TRBV7-9, with TRBD1 matching over 9 bases. This CDR3 has 14 residues. V lost 1 base to trimming and J lost 3 bases; unmatched junction nucleotides: 1. The germline V gene has CDR1 SEHNR and CDR2 FQNEAQ (reference sequence). The CDR3 nucleotides read TGTGCCAGCAGCTTAGGGGGACAGGGCTACGAGCAGTACTTC. Residues: CASSLGGQGYEQYF. The whole variable domain, remainder taken from reference TRBV7-9 and TRBJ2-7, is DTGVSQNPRHKITKRGQNVTFRCDPISEHNRLYWYRQTLGQGPEFLTYFQNEAQLEKSRLLSDRFSAERPKGSFSTLEIQRTEQGDSAMYLCASSLGGQGYEQYFGPGTRLTVT.

This chain joins TRBV28 and TRBJ2-1; 15 nucleotides match TRBD2. Germline CDR1 is MDHEN and CDR2 is SYDVKM. V shed 2 bases and J 6 bases; nucleotides not matched to a gene: 8. CDR3 length equals 18 residues. The CDR3 sequence is CASSLRTSGRAWGNEQFF. CDR3 bases: TGTGCCAGCAGTTTAAGGACTAGCGGGAGGGCCTGGGGCAATGAGCAGTTCTTC.

The CDR3 nucleotides are TGCAGCGGGGACAGGGGCTACACTGAAGCTTTCTTT. This encodes CSGDRGYTEAFF. The chain has TRBV29-1 and TRBJ1-1; 10 positions agree with TRBD1. Germline loops: CDR1 SQVTM, CDR2 ANQGSEA. The CDR3 consists of 12 residues. The junction had 2 bases not matched to a gene; V was cut back by 7 bases and J by 3 bases.

The chain employs TRBV2 and TRBJ2-7; 10 bases match TRBD1. Trimming cost V 3 bases and J 5 bases; bases outside gene matches: 7. Germline CDR1 SNHLY, CDR2 FYNNEI. This CDR3 contains 15 residues. The CDR3 region has the DNA TGTGCCAGCAGTGAGTGGGGACAGGGGCCCCACGAGCAGTACTTC. Its translation is CASSEWGQGPHEQYF. Drawing the rest from reference TRBV2 and TRBJ2-7, the complete variable domain is EPEVTQTPSHQVTQMGQEVILRCVPISNHLYFYWYRQILGQKVEFLVSFYNNEISEKSEIFDDQFSVERPDGSNFTLKIRSTKLEDSAMYFCASSEWGQGPHEQYFGPGTRLTVT.

The chain has TRBV11-2 and TRBJ2-7; D is perhaps TRBD2 (6 bases). Germline V CDR1 and CDR2: SGHAT, FQNNGV. There are 15 residues in the CDR3. Trimming cost V 2 bases and J 3 bases, with 14 bases left between them. The CDR3 nucleotides are TGTGCCAGCAGCTTACCTTCGGCGGGAAACTACGAGCAGTACTTC. This codes for CASSLPSAGNYEQYF.

The rearrangement joins TRBV6-5 to TRBJ1-6, with 8 positions matching TRBD1. The CDR3 loop spans 14 amino acids. Germline V CDR1 and CDR2: MNHEY, SVGAGI. V was clipped by 5 bases and J by 10 bases; unmatched bases: 7. CDR3 in DNA: TGTGCCAGCAGTCTGACAGGGGAGGGATCACCCCTCCACTTT. Protein: CASSLTGEGSPLHF.

The genes are TRBV5-5 and TRBJ2-3; D ambiguous. V was shortened by 4 bases and J by 2 bases, with 8 bases between the two germline ends. The CDR3 length is 13 residues. Germline assignment: CDR1 SGHKS and CDR2 YYEKEE (reference sequence). CDR3 nucleotides: TGTGCCAGCAGCCCTAATCCCACAGATACGCAGTATTTT. Protein sequence: CASSPNPTDTQYF.

The gene calls are TRBV19 and TRBJ2-7, with D maybe TRBD2 (6 bases). The CDR3 extends over 14 amino acids. The germline V and J ends were trimmed by 0 bases and 2 bases, with 8 bases remaining between them. Germline values: CDR1 LNHDA, CDR2 SQIVND (reference sequence). The CDR3 loop is CASSIDRRAYEQYF. CDR3 in DNA: TGTGCCAGTAGTATAGATCGGAGGGCCTACGAGCAGTACTTC.

The V gene is TRBV5-1, the J gene TRBJ2-3, with TRBD2 as a possible D gene (6 bases). The ends were cut back, 1 base at V and 2 bases at J, with 8 bases in the middle. CDR3 length: 14 amino acids. The germline V gene encodes CDR1 SGHRS and CDR2 YFSETQ. The DNA for the CDR3 is TGCGCCAGCAGCTTGAGGAGGGACACAGATACGCAGTATTTT. This gives the protein CASSLRRDTDTQYF. The whole variable domain, filled in from reference TRBV5-1 and TRBJ2-3, reads KAGVTQTPRYLIKTRGQQVTLSCSPISGHRSVSWYQQTPGQGLQFLFEYFSETQRNKGNFPGRFSGRQFSNSRSEMNVSTLELGDSALYLCASSLRRDTDTQYFGPGTRLTVL.

A few counts support this clone. The V call is TRBV29-1, the J call TRBJ1-1; 10 positions agree with TRBD1. V lost 6 bases, J lost 1 base, and 2 bases stayed unmatched. CDR3 length: 13 residues. Looked up from germline, CDR1 is SQVTM and CDR2 is ANQGSEA. The CDR3 DNA follows: TGCAGCGTAGGACAGGGGGAGAACACTGAAGCTTTCTTT. Protein product: CSVGQGENTEAFF.

V is TRBV28 and J is TRBJ1-6; a weak D match, TRBD1 (6 bases). The V gene lost 8 bases and the J gene lost 6 bases, with 8 bases spanning the gap. CDR1 and CDR2 (germline): MDHEN, SYDVKM. There are 12 residues in the CDR3. The CDR3 loop is CASGQSNSPLHF. DNA for the CDR3: TGTGCCAGCGGACAGAGTAATTCACCCCTCCACTTT.

This clone is a singleton in its sample. This sequence joins TRBV6-5 and TRBJ1-1; D is perhaps TRBD1 (6 bases). V was cut by 6 bases and J by 7 bases, with 15 bases left in between. Germline assignment: CDR1 MNHEY and CDR2 SVGAGI. CDR3 length: 13 residues. The CDR3, as DNA: TGTGCCAGCAGCCCACCGGGACAAGTTGAAGCTTTCTTT. Its protein product is CASSPPGQVEAFF.

A single count supports this clone. This chain joins TRBV5-1 and TRBJ2-3; TRBD2 agrees at 9 bases. After removal of 6 bases from V and 3 bases from J, the junction contained 8 bases not matched to a gene. Germline V CDR1 and CDR2: SGHRS, YFSETQ. The CDR3 covers 15 residues. The CDR3 sequence: CASNLEREATDTQYF. The CDR3, as DNA: TGCGCCAGCAACCTTGAGCGGGAGGCAACAGATACGCAGTATTTT.

The CDR3 loop is CASSLWWTGRFILWNTIYF. Written as DNA, the CDR3 is TGTGCCAGCAGTTTATGGTGGACAGGGAGATTTATACTGTGGAACACCATATATTTT. The rearrangement links TRBV27 to TRBJ1-3, with TRBD1 matching 8 bases. The ends lost 1 base at V and 7 bases at J; junction bases unmatched: 18. This CDR3 contains 19 residues. Germline V gene data show CDR1 as MNHEY and CDR2 as SMNVEV (reference sequence).

The genes are TRBV7-9 and TRBJ1-3, with no clear D. CDR3 length: 16 amino acids. CDR1 and CDR2 from the germline V gene are SEHNR and FQNEAQ (reference sequence). V was shortened by 0 bases and J by 8 bases, with 17 bases between the two germline ends. CDR3 sequence: CASSLATTQLQDTIYF. CDR3 nucleotide sequence: TGTGCCAGCAGCTTAGCAACGACACAACTCCAGGACACCATATATTTT. Drawing the rest from reference TRBV7-9 and TRBJ1-3, the complete variable domain is DTGVSQNPRHKITKRGQNVTFRCDPISEHNRLYWYRQTLGQGPEFLTYFQNEAQLEKSRLLSDRFSAERPKGSFSTLEIQRTEQGDSAMYLCASSLATTQLQDTIYFGEGSWLTVV.

The J gene is TRBJ2-3, the V gene TRBV19; 8 bases are shared with TRBD2. CDR1 LNHDA and CDR2 SQIVND come from the germline V gene (reference sequence). V dropped 10 bases and J dropped 2; count of bases not matched to a gene: 11. The CDR3 loop spans 15 amino acids. The CDR3 loop is CATGGGGAYTDTQYF. The CDR3, as DNA: TGTGCCACCGGGGGGGGCGGAGCTTACACAGATACGCAGTATTTT.

To note about this clone: Other DNA variants within this sample encode the same CDR3. This rearrangement joins TRBV28 to TRBJ1-2, with D unclear. Trimming shortened V by 4 bases and J by 7 bases, and 4 bases separated the two germline ends. This CDR3 is 10 amino acids long. Germline V gene sequence: CDR1 MDHEN, CDR2 SYDVKM. CDR3 nucleotide sequence: TGTGCCAGCAGTTCCGGTGGCTACACCTTC. This translates into CASSSGGYTF.

The chain joins TRBV10-1 to TRBJ2-3; TRBD2 matches at 8 bases. CDR3 length equals 14 residues. The J segment lost 2 bases and the V segment lost 6 bases, leaving 4 bases of the junction unmatched. The germline V gene has CDR1 WNHNN and CDR2 SYGVQD (reference sequence). The CDR3 region has the DNA TGCGCCAGCAGGATGACTAGCGACACAGATACGCAGTATTTT. Its protein is CASRMTSDTDTQYF.

The V gene is TRBV18, the J gene TRBJ1-1; the D gene is possibly TRBD1 (6 bases). Germline V gives CDR1 KGHSH, CDR2 LQKENI. With 2 bases removed from V and 5 bases from J, the gap between germline ends came to 9 bases. The CDR3 has 13 residues. For the CDR3, the DNA is TGTGCCAGCTCACCAGCAGGGGAGACTGAAGCTTTCTTT. This translates into CASSPAGETEAFF. Filled out from reference TRBV18 and TRBJ1-1, the complete variable domain reads NAGVMQNPRHLVRRRGQEARLRCSPMKGHSHVYWYRQLPEEGLKFMVYLQKENIIDESGMPKERFSAEFPKEGPSILRIQQVVRGDSAAYFCASSPAGETEAFFGQGTRLTVV.